This T cell receptor (beta chain) was captured by sequencing in a study of blood T cell repertoires in COVID-19. Trimming removed 3 bases from V and 6 bases from J, with 18 bases in between. Germline lookup yields CDR1 SGDLS and CDR2 YYNGEE. CDR3 length: 16 amino acids. The repertoire was sequenced with immunoSEQ multiplex PCR; TCRdb's copy has only in-frame clones and lacks some. The sample lists over 150,000 clones; about 82% were seen once. The chain couples TRBV9 to TRBJ2-2; D might be TRBD2 (6 bases). The clonotype was recovered from a man aged 50 or older with active or convalescent COVID-19. What was sequenced was peripheral blood. In DNA, the CDR3 is TGTGCCAGCAGCGCCGTCGGGCGGGGTGCCCCCGGGGAGCTGTTTTTT. Translation gives CASSAVGRGAPGELFF.